This T cell receptor beta chain appears in the sequencing data of a study of Graves' ophthalmopathy and Graves' hyperthyroidism. The TCR beta CDR3 regions underwent amplification from RNA transcripts. HTBI primers were used in a first-round RT-PCR, which preceded a second-round multiplex PCR. TCRdb analysed the multiplex PCR reads with MiXCR anew, one entry per CDR3 protein. The table has over a million distinct CDR3 sequences, 35% to 45% seen once. At least ten counts were recorded for this clonotype. People with hyperthyroidism were aged 18 to 65 and newly diagnosed, under 2 months' duration. The diagnosis was founded upon clinical symptoms, serum thyroxine, TRAb, thyroid ultrasound and orbital computed tomography. Germline assignment: CDR1 SGHTA and CDR2 FQGTGA. The V and J ends lost 1 base and 1 base respectively, with 10 bases between them. This CDR3 comprises 15 residues.

Sequencing input: peripheral blood or thyroid tissue (not recorded which). The receptor's source is an adult man with Graves' hyperthyroidism. This chain links TRBV7-3 with TRBJ1-1; D is perhaps TRBD1 (5 bases). The CDR3 bases are TGTGCCAGCAGCTTAAACCCAGGGTCGAACACTGAAGCTTTCTTT. This sequence encodes CASSLNPGSNTEAFF.